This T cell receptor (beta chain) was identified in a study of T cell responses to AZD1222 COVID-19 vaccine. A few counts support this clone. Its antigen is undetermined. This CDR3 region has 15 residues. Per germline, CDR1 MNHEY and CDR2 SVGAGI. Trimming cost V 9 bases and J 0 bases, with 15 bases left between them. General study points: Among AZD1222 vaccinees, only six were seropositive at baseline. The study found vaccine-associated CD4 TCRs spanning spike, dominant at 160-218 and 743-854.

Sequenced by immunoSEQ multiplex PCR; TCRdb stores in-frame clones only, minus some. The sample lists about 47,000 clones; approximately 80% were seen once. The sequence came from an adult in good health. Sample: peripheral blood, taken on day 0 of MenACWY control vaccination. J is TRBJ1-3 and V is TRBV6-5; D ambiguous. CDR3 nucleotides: TGTGCCAGTATTACGAGCATTTCCTCTGGAAACACCATATATTTT. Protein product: CASITSISSGNTIYF.